The TCR beta chain described here comes from a study of preoperative IRX-2 immunotherapy in early breast cancer. The treatment here: preoperative locoregional IRX-2 cytokine immunotherapy. Patients received preoperative, locoregional IRX-2 cytokine immunotherapy in a phase Ib study. The CDR3 loop spans 18 amino acids. Germline values: CDR1 SGHNT, CDR2 YENEEA. Trimming at V came to 5 bases and at J to 0 bases, leaving 12 bases not matched to a gene. Here immunoSEQ multiplex PCR was the method, and the copy in TCRdb shows in-frame clones only, minus some. The profile shows over 25,000 clones, less than 90% of them singletons.

The chain has TRBV11-3 and TRBJ1-4; 7 bases agree with TRBD1. This sample comprised lymph node tissue, obtained from a patient treated with IRX-2 immunotherapy. The TCR was taken from a human donor with breast cancer. Written as DNA, the CDR3 is TGTGCCAGCAGCCCTCGACAGGGATACGATGCAACTAATGAAAAACTGTTTTTT. This codes for CASSPRQGYDATNEKLFF. The whole variable domain, remainder taken from reference TRBV11-3 and TRBJ1-4, is EAGVVQSPRYKIIEKKQPVAFWCNPISGHNTLYWYLQNLGQGPELLIRYENEEAVDDSQLPKDRFSAERLKGVDSTLKIQPAELGDSAVYLCASSPRQGYDATNEKLFFGSGTQLSVL.